The rows below give T cell receptor beta chains drawn from one sample of a study of T cell responses to AZD1222 COVID-19 vaccine. Generated by immunoSEQ multiplex PCR, the TCRdb table keeps only in-frame clones and is missing some. The sample yields about 140,000 clones, 90% seen once. The sample was peripheral blood, taken on day 0 of AZD1222 vaccination. The receptors originated from an adult in good health. Each CDR3 is given with its conserved first and last residue. D genes are given only for firm matches. The size of a clone is reported for some rows only, either as once, few or many, or as a class for expanded clones.

>TRBV7-9|NA|TRBJ2-1|NA
TGTGCCAGCAGCTTAGCCACGGGAAGTCTCAATGAGCAGTTCTTC
CASSLATGSLNEQFF
>TRBV2|NA|TRBJ2-1|NA
TGTGCCAGCAGGGAATCCGGGACGTACGGCGGGTCGATCTTC
CASRESGTYGGSIF
>TRBV11-3|NA|TRBJ2-1|once
TGTGCCAGCAGCTTAGGGCGAGGGCTAGCCTCCTACAATGAGCAGTTCTTC
CASSLGRGLASYNEQFF
>TRBV7-9|NA|TRBJ2-7|few
TGTGCCAGCAGCTTAGCAGGGTTCAGGAAGACTCCCTACGAGCAGTACTTC
CASSLAGFRKTPYEQYF
>TRBV7-3|NA|TRBJ2-7|NA
TGTGCCAGCAGCTTAAGTATTGGACGCGAGCAGTACTTC
CASSLSIGREQYF
>TRBV24-1|TRBD2|TRBJ2-7|once
TGTGCCACCAGTGATCCTAGCGGGAGGGGACGTTTGGAGCAGTACTTC
CATSDPSGRGRLEQYF
>TRBV7-2|NA|TRBJ2-7|once
TGTGCCAGCAGCTTAGATTCAGGCAGCTACGAGCAGTACTTC
CASSLDSGSYEQYF
>TRBV6-5|NA|TRBJ1-1|NA
TGTGCCAGCAGTTACCGGGGGGAGAACACTGAAGCTTTCTTT
CASSYRGENTEAFF
>TRBV9|TRBD1|TRBJ2-2|NA
TGTGCCAGCAGCGTAGGAACAGGGGGGAACACCGGGGAGCTGTTTTTT
CASSVGTGGNTGELFF
>TRBV6-5|NA|TRBJ1-1|few
TGTGCCAGCAGTTACTCAGGGAAGGAAGCTTTCTTT
CASSYSGKEAFF
>TRBV13|TRBD1|TRBJ1-1|NA
TGTGCCAGCAGCTGGCGACAGGGCACTGAAGCTTTCTTT
CASSWRQGTEAFF
>TRBV19|NA|TRBJ2-2|NA
TGTGCCAGTAGTATCCGTGGGAGAGCCACCGGGGAGCTGTTTTTT
CASSIRGRATGELFF
>TRBV25-1|NA|TRBJ1-4|few
TGTGCCAGCATCGCGGGAGGGGCTAATGAAAAACTGTTTTTT
CASIAGGANEKLFF
>TRBV6-5|NA|TRBJ1-6|once
TGTGCCAGCAGTTATTTTTCAGGGACCGTTTCACCCCTCCACTTT
CASSYFSGTVSPLHF
>TRBV21-1|NA|TRBJ1-2|NA
TGTGCCAGCAGCAAACTCGGGACAGTGGGGTTTCATGGCTACACCTTC
CASSKLGTVGFHGYTF
>TRBV3-1/TRBV3-2|TRBD2|TRBJ2-3|once
TGTGCCAGCAGCCAAGGACTAGCGGGAGGGACAGATACGCAGTATTTT
CASSQGLAGGTDTQYF
>TRBV4-3|TRBD1|TRBJ2-4|NA
TGCGCCAGCAGCCAAGATAAACAGGGGTCGGGCAAAAACATTCAGTACTTC
CASSQDKQGSGKNIQYF
>TRBV9|NA|TRBJ2-1|NA
TGTGCCAGCAGCTCCCACGTCCTCGGGTATGAGCAGTTCTTC
CASSSHVLGYEQFF
>TRBV5-1|NA|TRBJ1-4|NA
TGCGCCAGCAGCTTGGTACCGGGGGTGGTAGGTGAAAAACTGTTTTTT
CASSLVPGVVGEKLFF
>TRBV11-3|NA|TRBJ2-1|NA
TGTGCCAGCAGCTTAGTGGCTAGGGGTCTACCCTACAATGAGCAGTTCTTC
CASSLVARGLPYNEQFF
>TRBV11-3|NA|TRBJ2-7|NA
TGTGCCAGCAGCGGTGGGAGGGGGGACGAGCAGTACTTC
CASSGGRGDEQYF
>TRBV6-5|NA|TRBJ1-1|NA
TGTGCCAGCAGTACGAAGGAGAACACTAAAGCTTTCTTT
CASSTKENTKAFF
>TRBV5-8|NA|TRBJ1-4|NA
TGTGCCAGCAGCTTGGCCGGAGGGAGGTACAATGAAAAACTGTTTTTT
CASSLAGGRYNEKLFF
>TRBV18|TRBD1|TRBJ1-3|NA
TGTGCCAGCTCACCATTGGGACAGGCGGCTCTCTCTGGAAACACCATATATTTT
CASSPLGQAALSGNTIYF
>TRBV3-1/TRBV3-2|NA|TRBJ2-7|NA
TGTGCCAGCAGCCATTTTTCCAGGGGCCCCCCATACGAGCAGTACTTC
CASSHFSRGPPYEQYF
>TRBV12-3/TRBV12-4|TRBD1|TRBJ1-1|NA
TGTGCCAGCAGCGACAGGGCGAACACTGAAGCTTTCTTT
CASSDRANTEAFF